This T cell receptor (beta chain) was captured in a study of beta chain features in type 1 diabetes. Findings and caveats of the study: Lower insertion and higher deletion counts appeared at VDJ junctions in type 1 diabetes patients. Across patients, naive, central memory and Treg TCRB repertoires exhibited apparently greater similarity than was observed across healthy donors. For patients and controls alike, PCR might favor shorter templates to the same degree. All four CD4+ subsets from Type 1 diabetes patients carried moderately but significantly shorter TCRB CDR3s.

This clone was detected only a few times. Its target is not known. Investigators reverse transcribed all isolated RNA, so they sequenced expressed TCRB transcripts. Method: immunoSEQ multiplex PCR; TCRdb's copy keeps in-frame clones and lacks some. The data contain 500,000 to 800,000 clones, roughly an eighth of them singletons. Trimming took 0 bases from V and 10 from J, leaving 18 bases between them. This CDR3 has 15 amino acids. Per the germline V gene, CDR1 is GTSNPN and CDR2 is SVGIG (reference sequence). Naive, central memory, regulatory and stem cell-like memory cells within the CD4+ compartment were sorted using CD45RO/CCR7/CD25/CD127/CD95/CD27.

The sequenced sample was naive CD4+ T cells from blood. This TCR came from a man aged 30 to 39 with type 1 diabetes. The rearrangement links TRBV30 to TRBJ1-4; the D gene is possibly TRBD1 (5 bases). For the CDR3, the DNA is TGTGCCTGGAGTGTGCCCCAAGTCGGGGCGGGAAAACTGTTTTTT. Translated, it gives CAWSVPQVGAGKLFF.